Presented here are 26 T cell receptor beta chains from one specimen sequenced in a study of T cells expressing NK-cell markers. Reprocessing the 5' RACE reads, TCRdb reports a single entry for every CDR3 protein and omits DNA. Its table lists about 160,000 distinct CDR3 sequences. The sequenced material came from blood T cells: a sorted CD56 or NKG2C T cell subset, CD4+ or CD8+ T cells, or bulk PBMC T cells (not recorded which). Receptors were obtained from a woman aged 18 to 75 in good health.

This sequence joins TRBV3-1 and TRBJ2-1; TCRdb reports TRBD2, a call that lacks DNA to check it against. Germline loops: CDR1 LGHDT, CDR2 YNNKEL (reference sequence). CDR3 length: 13 residues. The chain's CDR3 is CASSQVDSGKQFF.

This chain joins TRBV15 and TRBJ2-7; TCRdb's D call of TRBD1 is untestable without DNA. Germline V gene data show CDR1 as LNHNV and CDR2 as YYDKDF (reference sequence). The CDR3 covers 14 residues. The CDR3 loop is CATSYRQGGYEQYF. Combining the CDR3 with reference TRBV15 and TRBJ2-7 gives the whole variable domain DAMVIQNPRYQVTQFGKPVTLSCSQTLNHNVMYWYQQKSSQAPKLLFHYYDKDFNNEADTPDNFQSRRPNTSFCFLDIRSPGLGDTAMYLCATSYRQGGYEQYFGPGTRLTVT.

The V call is TRBV5-1, the J call TRBJ1-1; TCRdb names TRBD1, which stays unverified in the absence of DNA. CDR1 and CDR2 from the germline V gene are SGHRS and YFSETQ. This CDR3 contains 14 residues. CDR3 region: CASSFGYRGTEAFF.

By frequency, this clonotype is medium-sized (0.01 to 0.1%). V usage is TRBV5-1 and J usage is TRBJ2-5. Germline lookup yields CDR1 SGHRS and CDR2 YFSETQ. The CDR3 consists of 15 residues. The CDR3 is CASSLVGRRQETQYF. Drawing the rest from reference TRBV5-1 and TRBJ2-5, the complete variable domain is KAGVTQTPRYLIKTRGQQVTLSCSPISGHRSVSWYQQTPGQGLQFLFEYFSETQRNKGNFPGRFSGRQFSNSRSEMNVSTLELGDSALYLCASSLVGRRQETQYFGPGTRLLVL.

This sequence joins TRBV12-3 or TRBV12-4 and TRBJ1-2; TCRdb returns TRBD1, unconfirmable since there is no DNA. CDR3 length: 14 residues. CDR3 sequence: CASSARPRADGYTF.

The rearrangement joins TRBV3-1 to TRBJ1-5; the TCRdb call, TRBD1, lacks DNA for checking. Germline CDR1 LGHDT, CDR2 YNNKEL (reference sequence). CDR3 size: 12 residues. CDR3: CASSEGSQPQHF.

This sequence joins TRBV5-1 and TRBJ1-1; TCRdb returns TRBD1, unconfirmable since there is no DNA. The CDR3 sequence is 14 residues long. Germline CDR1 is SGHRS and CDR2 is YFSETQ. CDR3 loop: CASWTGLQSTEAFF. The variable domain in full, completed from reference TRBV5-1 and TRBJ1-1, reads KAGVTQTPRYLIKTRGQQVTLSCSPISGHRSVSWYQQTPGQGLQFLFEYFSETQRNKGNFPGRFSGRQFSNSRSEMNVSTLELGDSALYLCASWTGLQSTEAFFGQGTRLTVV.

The V call is TRBV4-2, the J call TRBJ2-1; the D gene TCRdb calls, TRBD1, cannot be checked with no DNA. Germline V CDR1 and CDR2: LGHNA, YNFKEQ. CDR3 length: 18 residues. CDR3 sequence: CASSQDRRGKISYNEQFF.

V is TRBV2 and J is TRBJ2-7; TCRdb lists TRBD1, though no DNA is available to test this call. The CDR3 spans 13 residues. Germline loops: CDR1 SNHLY, CDR2 FYNNEI. CDR3 sequence reads: CASSPQWGREQYF.

V and J are TRBV20-1 and TRBJ2-7; TCRdb designates TRBD2, a call that cannot be tested without DNA. From germline, CDR1 is DFQATT and CDR2 SNEGSKA (reference sequence). The CDR3 is 18 amino acids. This CDR3 is CSASGSRGRDSSSYEQYF.

The J gene is TRBJ1-2, the V gene TRBV7-3; TCRdb's D gene call, TRBD1, goes unchecked for lack of DNA. Germline V gives CDR1 SGHTA, CDR2 FQGTGA. CDR3 length: 12 amino acids. The CDR3 here is CASSPISPLPHF.

The chain's CDR3 is CSVGSSLAGDVIEQFF. The chain links TRBV29-1 to TRBJ2-1; TCRdb indicates TRBD2, and absent DNA this call remains unverified. The CDR3 covers 16 residues. Germline V gene sequence: CDR1 SQVTM, CDR2 ANQGSEA.

V and J are TRBV24-1 and TRBJ1-1. Germline V lookup: CDR1 KGHDR, CDR2 SFDVKD. The CDR3 spans 11 residues. CDR3 residues: CATRDKSGAFF.

The rearrangement links TRBV10-3 to TRBJ2-7; the TRBD2 assignment by TCRdb is unverifiable without DNA. This CDR3 is 18 amino acids long. Germline assignment: CDR1 ENHRY and CDR2 SYGVKD. CDR3 sequence reads: CAIRRAGSAGGTVYEQYF.

The rearrangement links TRBV7-3 to TRBJ1-6; the D call of TRBD1 rests on TCRdb alone, since no DNA is present to check it. Per the germline V gene, CDR1 is SGHTA and CDR2 is FQGTGA. The CDR3 consists of 16 residues. The CDR3: CASSPTDSSYNSPLHF. Combining the CDR3 with reference TRBV7-3 and TRBJ1-6 gives the whole variable domain GAGVSQTPSNKVTEKGKYVELRCDPISGHTALYWYRQSLGQGPEFLIYFQGTGAADDSGLPNDRFFAVRPEGSVSTLKIQRTERGDSAVYLCASSPTDSSYNSPLHFGNGTRLTVT.

The chain is built from TRBV2 and TRBJ1-2; the D gene TCRdb calls, TRBD1, cannot be checked with no DNA. Germline V CDR1 and CDR2: SNHLY, FYNNEI. CDR3 length: 13 residues. The CDR3 is CANRRGPNYGYTF.

The chain employs TRBV24-1 and TRBJ1-5. Germline assignment: CDR1 KGHDR and CDR2 SFDVKD. The CDR3 loop spans 14 amino acids. This CDR3 is CATSDGASHQPQHF.

This rearrangement joins TRBV7-9 to TRBJ1-5; TCRdb calls TRBD1, which cannot be checked without DNA. The CDR3 loop spans 14 amino acids. Germline-derived CDR1 and CDR2 are SEHNR and FQNEAQ (reference sequence). The CDR3 region is CASSLEGGAQPQHF.

The gene calls are TRBV5-1 and TRBJ2-1; checking the TCRdb D call of TRBD2 is not possible without DNA. Germline V gene sequence: CDR1 SGHRS, CDR2 YFSETQ. The CDR3 is 15 residues long. CDR3 sequence: CASNPGLSSYNEQFF.

The chain carries TRBV7-9 and TRBJ1-6. This CDR3 comprises 14 residues. Germline V gives CDR1 SEHNR, CDR2 FQNEAQ (reference sequence). CDR3 in amino acids: CAVPEGVFYSPLHF. Full variable domain (outside the CDR3, taken from reference TRBV7-9 and TRBJ1-6): DTGVSQNPRHKITKRGQNVTFRCDPISEHNRLYWYRQTLGQGPEFLTYFQNEAQLEKSRLLSDRFSAERPKGSFSTLEIQRTEQGDSAMYLCAVPEGVFYSPLHFGNGTRLTVT.

This chain uses TRBV3-1 with TRBJ2-5; TCRdb's D call, TRBD1, is unchecked because there is no DNA. Germline V gives CDR1 LGHDT, CDR2 YNNKEL (reference sequence). This CDR3 spans 15 amino acids. CDR3 residues: CASSQRGQGGETQYF.

The CDR3 here is CASSLASGYGYTF. The rearrangement joins TRBV7-2 to TRBJ1-2. This CDR3 region has 13 residues. CDR1 is SGHTA and CDR2 is FQGNSA in the germline V gene.

This chain joins TRBV11-3 and TRBJ2-5; TCRdb's D gene call, TRBD1, goes unchecked for lack of DNA. This CDR3 has 14 residues. Germline CDR1 is SGHNT and CDR2 is YENEEA. CDR3 sequence: CASSLGQDTETQYF.

The V and J genes are TRBV2 and TRBJ1-5; TCRdb lists TRBD1, though no DNA is available to test this call. CDR1 is SNHLY, CDR2 FYNNEI, per germline. The CDR3 length is 14 residues. The CDR3 here is CASSEKDSAQPQHF.

V and J are TRBV21-1 and TRBJ2-7. TRBV21-1 is described as a pseudogene. The CDR3 extends over 14 amino acids. The CDR3 region is CASLPKRERYEQYF.

The chain recombines TRBV6-1 with TRBJ1-1. Germline lookup yields CDR1 MNHNS and CDR2 SASEGT. The CDR3 has 14 amino acids. This CDR3 reads CASSALADATEAFF.